The clone carrying this TCR beta chain occurred many times. Its antigen is not identified. This entry comes from a study of T cell repertoires in cytomegalovirus infection. Whole-study context: Both CMV infection and a matching HLA type were indicated by public TCR beta signatures. Overall study results and limits: Of the TCR beta families, the public ones yielded a cumulative frequency that identified carriers of CMV plus the relevant HLA. It was HLA-C-restricted CMV-specific TCR beta clonotypes that dominated the response ex vivo.

Germline CDR1 and CDR2: SGHVS and FQNEAQ. This CDR3 spans 18 amino acids. Trimming stripped 0 bases from V and 0 bases from J, with 15 bases between. TCRdb reprocessed the reads with MiXCR, giving one entry per CDR3 protein. This sample has roughly 640,000 distinct CDR3 sequences, with 20% to 25% found just once. The TCR originated in a human donor in good health (CMV status not recorded). Some clones in this sample may be carry-over from other donors' samples. The chain combines TRBV7-8 with TRBJ1-5, with D uncertain. Sequenced material: CD8+ T cells from PBMCs. CDR3 DNA sequence: TGTGCCAGCAGCTTAGCGCGATTGTCCGATAATAGCAATCAGCCCCAGCATTTT. Translated, it gives CASSLARLSDNSNQPQHF.